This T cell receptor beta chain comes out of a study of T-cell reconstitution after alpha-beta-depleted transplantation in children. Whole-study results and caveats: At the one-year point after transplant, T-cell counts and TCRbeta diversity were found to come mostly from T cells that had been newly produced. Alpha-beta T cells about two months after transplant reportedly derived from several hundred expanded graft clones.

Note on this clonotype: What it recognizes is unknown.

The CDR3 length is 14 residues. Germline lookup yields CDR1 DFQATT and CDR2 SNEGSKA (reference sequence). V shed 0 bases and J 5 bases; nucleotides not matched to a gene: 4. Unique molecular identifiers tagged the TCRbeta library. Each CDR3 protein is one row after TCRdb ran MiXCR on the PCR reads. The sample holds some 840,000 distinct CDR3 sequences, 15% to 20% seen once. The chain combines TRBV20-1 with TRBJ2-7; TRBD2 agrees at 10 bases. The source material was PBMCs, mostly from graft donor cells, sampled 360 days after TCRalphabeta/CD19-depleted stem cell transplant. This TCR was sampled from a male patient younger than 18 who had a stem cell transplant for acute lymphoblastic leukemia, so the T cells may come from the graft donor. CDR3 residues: CSAREGTSVHEQYF. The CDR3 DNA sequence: TGCAGTGCTAGAGAGGGGACTAGCGTCCACGAGCAGTACTTC.